Following are 29 T cell receptor beta chains from one sample sequenced in a study of PD-L1 blockade in urothelial cancer. The time point was: pretreatment peripheral blood. The data were produced by immunoSEQ multiplex PCR, yet TCRdb's version contains in-frame clones alone and is incomplete. The table records tens of thousands of clones, roughly 89% of them present only once. The sample in question was PBMCs, obtained around atezolizumab (anti-PD-L1) treatment. The receptors stem from a woman between 65 and 79 years old with urothelial cancer.

The chain uses TRBV6-6 and TRBJ2-5; D is perhaps TRBD1 (5 bases). The V gene lost 8 bases and the J gene lost 5 bases, with 9 bases spanning the gap. The CDR3 covers 11 residues. The germline gives CDR1 MNHNY, CDR2 SVGAGI (reference sequence). The CDR3 DNA reads as TGTGCCAGCGCAGGGCGGGAGACCCAGTACTTC. It codes for CASAGRETQYF.

This clone was seen a single time. The chain joins TRBV28 to TRBJ2-7, with TRBD1 matching 7 bases. The CDR3 covers 15 residues. Germline CDR1 reads MDHEN; CDR2 reads SYDVKM. V shed 5 bases and J 5 bases; nucleotides not matched to a gene: 12. The CDR3 DNA sequence: TGTGCCAGCAGTCTGGGGTCGACAGGGCCGGACGAGCAGTACTTC. Residues: CASSLGSTGPDEQYF.

The chain employs TRBV25-1 and TRBJ1-1, with D possibly TRBD1 on 5 matching bases. CDR1 and CDR2 from the germline V gene are MGHDK and SYGVNS. V was trimmed by 6 bases and J by 2 bases, leaving 13 bases between them. The CDR3 covers 14 residues. The CDR3 here is CASRTDRVNTEAFF. CDR3 bases: TGTGCCAGCAGGACAGACAGAGTAAACACTGAAGCTTTCTTT.

The chain couples TRBV7-2 to TRBJ2-7; 9 nucleotides align to TRBD2. The V segment lost 1 base and the J segment 3 bases; nucleotides outside the gene matches: 7. Germline V gene sequence: CDR1 SGHTA, CDR2 FQGNSA. The CDR3 covers 16 residues. The DNA of the CDR3 is TGTGCCAGCAGCTTAGACGGTAGCGGGGGATTCTACGAGCAGTACTTC. The encoded protein is CASSLDGSGGFYEQYF. The full variable domain, completed using reference TRBV7-2 and TRBJ2-7, is GAGVSQSPSNKVTEKGKDVELRCDPISGHTALYWYRQSLGQGLEFLIYFQGNSAPDKSGLPSDRFSAERTGGSVSTLTIQRTQQEDSAVYLCASSLDGSGGFYEQYFGPGTRLTVT.

This clone has only a few counts. The junction and the germline gene differ at one end; a read error may be behind it. The chain joins TRBV20-1 to TRBJ1-1, with no clear D. Germline V lookup: CDR1 DFQATT, CDR2 SNEGSKA (reference sequence). CDR3 length: 8 amino acids. The CDR3 sequence is CSALRLGF. The CDR3 bases are TGCAGTGCCCTTAGACTGGGCTTT.

V usage is TRBV6-5 and J usage is TRBJ2-1, with 8 bases matching TRBD1. This CDR3 contains 13 residues. The J segment lost 12 bases and the V segment lost 5 bases, leaving 9 bases of the junction unmatched. Germline CDR1 MNHEY, CDR2 SVGAGI. In DNA form, the CDR3 reads TGTGCCAGCAGTGGACCCGGGACAGGAGGGCAGTTCTTC. Residues: CASSGPGTGGQFF.

The V gene is TRBV18, the J gene TRBJ2-1, with D unclear. The length of the CDR3 is 13 residues. CDR1 is KGHSH, CDR2 LQKENI, per germline. V was trimmed by 0 bases and J by 5 bases, leaving 5 bases between them. CDR3 region: CASSPPADNEQFF. CDR3 DNA: TGTGCCAGCTCACCACCGGCCGACAATGAGCAGTTCTTC.

The rearrangement joins TRBV5-1 to TRBJ1-1; no definite D call. The CDR3 is made up of 11 amino acids. V was clipped by 3 bases and J by 10 bases, with 10 bases between them. Germline V gene data show CDR1 as SGHRS and CDR2 as YFSETQ. The CDR3, as DNA: TGCGCCAGCAGCTCAGAGGTAGGAGCTTTCTTT. Encoded protein: CASSSEVGAFF.

This chain links TRBV15 with TRBJ1-1; 7 bases map to TRBD1. Germline V gene data show CDR1 as LNHNV and CDR2 as YYDKDF (reference sequence). This CDR3 contains 13 residues. The junction had 14 bases not matched to a gene; V was cut back by 8 bases and J by 11 bases. The CDR3 nucleotides are TGTGCCACCGGCAAGGGACAGCTTTTTGGGGCTTTCTTT. Encoded protein: CATGKGQLFGAFF. Together with reference TRBV15 and TRBJ1-1, the CDR3 gives the full variable domain: DAMVIQNPRYQVTQFGKPVTLSCSQTLNHNVMYWYQQKSSQAPKLLFHYYDKDFNNEADTPDNFQSRRPNTSFCFLDIRSPGLGDTAMYLCATGKGQLFGAFFGQGTRLTVV.

J is TRBJ2-7 and V is TRBV7-9, with TRBD2 matching 11 bases. Unmatched junction bases numbered 5, after V lost 7 bases and J lost 3 bases. CDR3 size: 14 residues. CDR1 is SEHNR, CDR2 FQNEAQ, per germline (reference sequence). For the CDR3, the DNA is TGTGCCAGCACCGAACTAGCGGGAGTCTACGAGCAGTACTTC. It codes for CASTELAGVYEQYF.

The chain couples TRBV7-8 to TRBJ2-7; 15 bases agree with TRBD2. V was clipped by 4 bases and J by 2 bases; unmatched bases: 15. CDR1 is SGHVS, CDR2 FQNEAQ, per germline. CDR3 size: 20 residues. The CDR3: CASSSPTGLAGGPLTYEQYF. The CDR3 DNA follows: TGTGCCAGCAGCTCCCCCACGGGACTAGCGGGAGGCCCACTGACCTACGAGCAGTACTTC. The whole variable domain, filled in from reference TRBV7-8 and TRBJ2-7, reads GAGVSQSPRYKVAKRGQDVALRCDPISGHVSLFWYQQALGQGPEFLTYFQNEAQLDKSGLPSDRFFAERPEGSVSTLKIQRTQQEDSAVYLCASSSPTGLAGGPLTYEQYFGPGTRLTVT.

V and J are TRBV2 and TRBJ2-7, with 12 bases identical to TRBD2. Germline CDR1 SNHLY, CDR2 FYNNEI. V was clipped by 3 bases and J by 3 bases; unmatched bases: 6. CDR3 length: 16 residues. The CDR3 nucleotides read TGTGCCAGCAGTGACGATATACTAGCGGGAGGCTACGAGCAGTACTTC. It specifies CASSDDILAGGYEQYF.

The V call is TRBV6-5, the J call TRBJ1-1, with 7 bases that match TRBD1. CDR1 and CDR2 (germline): MNHEY, SVGAGI. Trimming cost V 9 bases and J 3 bases; bases outside gene matches: 7. The length of the CDR3 is 13 residues. The CDR3 DNA reads as TGTGCCAGTAGACAGGGAATCGACACTGAAGCTTTCTTT. Translation: CASRQGIDTEAFF.

The gene calls are TRBV30 and TRBJ1-5; TRBD1 agrees at 7 bases. V lost 1 base, J lost 0 bases, and 3 bases stayed unmatched. From germline, CDR1 is GTSNPN and CDR2 SVGIG (reference sequence). The CDR3 is 15 amino acids. CDR3 nucleotide sequence: TGTGCCTGGAGTGAGGGACAGTCTAGCAATCAGCCCCAGCATTTT. This encodes CAWSEGQSSNQPQHF.

V gene TRBV6-1 combines with J gene TRBJ2-7, with 9 bases aligning to TRBD2. With V trimmed by 5 bases and J by 5 bases, 7 bases remained unmatched. In germline, CDR1 is MNHNS, CDR2 SASEGT. There are 14 residues in the CDR3. In nucleotides, the CDR3 is TGTGCCAGCAGTATCGTGCGGGGGGGCGACGAGCAGTACTTC. This codes for CASSIVRGGDEQYF.

The chain carries TRBV29-1 and TRBJ2-7, with TRBD1 matching 10 bases. The junction had 3 bases not matched to a gene; V was cut back by 6 bases and J by 1 base. Germline lookup yields CDR1 SQVTM and CDR2 ANQGSEA. CDR3 length: 13 amino acids. The CDR3 loop reads CSVGTGESYEQYF. The CDR3 bases are TGCAGCGTAGGGACAGGGGAGTCCTACGAGCAGTACTTC.

The chain combines TRBV19 with TRBJ2-5, with D perhaps TRBD1 (7 bases). Germline lookup yields CDR1 LNHDA and CDR2 SQIVND (reference sequence). V lost 5 bases and J lost 7, with 17 bases in between. The length of the CDR3 is 14 residues. CDR3 nucleotide sequence: TGTGCCAGTAGTTCTCAGGGGGGTCTGGTGACCCAGTACTTC. Encoded protein: CASSSQGGLVTQYF.

The J gene is TRBJ2-3, the V gene TRBV7-3; TRBD2 matches at 10 bases. CDR1 SGHTA and CDR2 FQGTGA come from the germline V gene. V lost 1 base, J lost 3 bases, and 1 base stayed unmatched. The CDR3 has 15 amino acids. The CDR3 loop is CASSLSSGRTDTQYF. CDR3 DNA: TGTGCCAGCAGCTTAAGTAGCGGGAGGACAGATACGCAGTATTTT.

The chain uses TRBV5-4 and TRBJ2-3; D possibly corresponds to TRBD1 (6 bases). This CDR3 has 14 residues. V shed 4 bases and J shed 4 bases, with 13 bases lying between them. Germline V gene sequence: CDR1 SGHNT, CDR2 YYREEE (reference sequence). The CDR3 sequence: CASSRQGGSDTQYF. The CDR3 DNA follows: TGTGCCAGCAGCCGGCAAGGGGGTTCAGATACGCAGTATTTT.

This chain links TRBV5-4 with TRBJ1-5, with D perhaps TRBD1 (5 bases). There are 17 residues in the CDR3. V was trimmed by 0 bases and J by 5 bases, leaving 18 bases between them. CDR1 is SGHNT and CDR2 is YYREEE in the germline V gene (reference sequence). CDR3 DNA: TGTGCCAGCAGCTTGGACAGGACATCGTACGATTATCAGCCCCAGCATTTT. The encoded protein is CASSLDRTSYDYQPQHF.

The rearrangement uses TRBV5-1 and TRBJ2-1; 11 bases fit TRBD2. Germline V gene data show CDR1 as SGHRS and CDR2 as YFSETQ. Losses at the gene ends were 0 bases for V and 6 bases for J; bases not matched to a gene: 8. The CDR3 length is 17 residues. The CDR3: CASSLAGGTSGSNEQFF. DNA for the CDR3: TGCGCCAGCAGCTTGGCCGGAGGTACTAGCGGGAGCAATGAGCAGTTCTTC. The full variable domain, rest sourced from reference TRBV5-1 and TRBJ2-1, is KAGVTQTPRYLIKTRGQQVTLSCSPISGHRSVSWYQQTPGQGLQFLFEYFSETQRNKGNFPGRFSGRQFSNSRSEMNVSTLELGDSALYLCASSLAGGTSGSNEQFFGPGTRLTVL.

The V and J genes are TRBV19 and TRBJ2-1, with 10 bases lining up with TRBD2. V shed 4 bases and J 8 bases; nucleotides not matched to a gene: 8. CDR3 length: 15 residues. Germline V gives CDR1 LNHDA, CDR2 SQIVND (reference sequence). The DNA of the CDR3 is TGTGCCAGTAGTAACCCTAGCGGGAGTCTCGATGAGCAGTTCTTC. This sequence encodes CASSNPSGSLDEQFF.

Comments on this clone: Within the sample, other DNA sequences also encode this same CDR3. This rearrangement joins TRBV5-4 to TRBJ2-2; D is unclear. The CDR3 is 13 amino acids. With 2 bases removed from V and 3 bases from J, the gap between germline ends came to 5 bases. Germline V gives CDR1 SGHNT, CDR2 YYREEE (reference sequence). The CDR3 loop is CASSFRDTGELFF. The CDR3 DNA is TGTGCCAGCAGCTTTAGAGACACCGGGGAGCTGTTTTTT.

J is TRBJ2-7 and V is TRBV11-2, with 7 bases lining up with TRBD1. Germline CDR1 is SGHAT and CDR2 is FQNNGV. This CDR3 comprises 15 residues. Trimming cost V 2 bases and J 1 base; bases outside gene matches: 5. DNA for the CDR3: TGTGCCAGCAGCTTATACCGGACAGGTTCCTACGAGCAGTACTTC. It is translated as CASSLYRTGSYEQYF.

This chain uses TRBV27 with TRBJ1-4, with 7 nucleotides matching TRBD1. The CDR3 covers 15 residues. Losses at the gene ends were 6 bases for V and 7 bases for J; bases not matched to a gene: 11. The germline V gene has CDR1 MNHEY and CDR2 SMNVEV (reference sequence). Here the CDR3 DNA reads TGTGCCAGCAGATCGACCCAGGGGGTGGGTGAAAAACTGTTTTTT. Translation: CASRSTQGVGEKLFF. The complete variable domain, with remaining parts taken from reference TRBV27 and TRBJ1-4, reads EAQVTQNPRYLITVTGKKLTVTCSQNMNHEYMSWYRQDPGLGLRQIYYSMNVEVTDKGDVPEGYKVSRKEKRNFPLILESPSPNQTSLYFCASRSTQGVGEKLFFGSGTQLSVL.

With respect to this clone: One junction end does not reproduce the germline sequence, and a read error may be involved. The J gene is TRBJ2-7, the V gene TRBV4-2; 11 bases line up with TRBD2. The CDR3 has 17 residues. Germline loops: CDR1 LGHNA, CDR2 YNFKEQ. The CDR3 loop is CASSQGVLAGGQYEQYF. The CDR3 nucleotides read TGTGCCAGCAGTCAAGGGGTCCTAGCGGGGGGACAATACGAGCAGTACTTC.

This clone was detected only a few times. The CDR3 DNA sequence: TGCGCCAGCAGCCTGAAGCCCGCCAGTCTAGCGAACAGCACAGATACGCAGTATTTT. Encoded protein: CASSLKPASLANSTDTQYF. The J gene is TRBJ2-3, the V gene TRBV4-1; tentatively, D is TRBD2 (6 bases). The V end lost 4 bases, the J end lost 0 bases, and 23 bases lay between the germline ends. Germline CDR1 and CDR2: MGHRA and YSYEKL. The length of the CDR3 is 19 residues.

This chain links TRBV7-9 with TRBJ2-5, with 8 nucleotides matching TRBD2. From germline, CDR1 is SEHNR and CDR2 FQNEAQ (reference sequence). This CDR3 is built from 15 residues. V dropped 10 bases and J dropped 0; count of bases not matched to a gene: 10. This CDR3 reads CAIRLPSGYQETQYF. DNA of the CDR3: TGTGCCATTCGACTGCCTAGCGGGTACCAAGAGACCCAGTACTTC.

This chain links TRBV19 with TRBJ1-2; D call uncertain. V dropped 3 bases and J dropped 7 bases, with 9 bases sitting between them. The CDR3 contains 12 residues. Looked up from germline, CDR1 is LNHDA and CDR2 is SQIVND (reference sequence). CDR3 in DNA: TGTGCCAGTAGTATTGGAGTAGGTGGCTACACCTTC. The encoded protein is CASSIGVGGYTF.